The source of this T cell receptor (beta chain) is a study of identical twins. Worth noting for this clonotype: The antigen is unknown.

The germline V gene has CDR1 ENHRY and CDR2 SYGVKD. The CDR3 has 13 amino acids. The ends were cut back, 7 bases at V and 0 bases at J, with 7 bases in the middle. Findings and caveats of the study: A lower insertion count was a feature of abundant cord blood beta clonotypes, with no such feature in memory repertoires. Models came in too low on out-of-frame TCR alpha sharing in monozygotic twins.

Template switching introduced a universal primer site, and the cDNA bore unique molecular identifiers. TCRdb analysed the 5' RACE reads with MiXCR anew, one entry per CDR3 protein. The sample lists just under 550,000 distinct CDR3 sequences, approximately 14% seen once, with around 0.4% in the top ten. The same data also contributed to another study, on yellow fever vaccine responses in identical twins. That report notes: Twins reportedly mounted vaccine T cell responses that seemed partly convergent, partly personalized.

The chain links TRBV10-3 to TRBJ2-1, with D maybe TRBD1 (5 bases). The sequenced sample was CD4+ T cells sorted from blood. The sequence was obtained from a woman between 18 and 30 years old in good health. The CDR3 protein is CAIKGYSYNEQFF. CDR3 in DNA: TGTGCCATCAAGGGGTACTCCTACAATGAGCAGTTCTTC.